This entry describes one T cell receptor (beta chain). The antigen remains undetermined. It may be a read error: a sequence one base away is much more abundant. The data stem from a study of regulatory T cells in long-lasting Graves disease. Time point specified: newly diagnosed GD, antithyroid drugs for less than 3 months. Extracted RNA from PBMCs served as the source of the TCR library. Study-level findings and limits: Persistent Graves' disease cases displayed lower TCR diversity than newly diagnosed ones.

Researchers made TCR beta libraries by using iRepertoire HTBI primers and running Arm-PCR on CDR3 regions. Via MiXCR, TCRdb re-called the multiplex PCR reads, giving one row per CDR3 protein. The data hold hundreds of thousands of distinct CDR3 sequences, with around 17% observed a single time. The sample was also linked to a second study, of T cells in Graves' hyperthyroidism and ophthalmopathy. Per that paper: Newly diagnosed hyperthyroidism patients aged 18 to 65 years had disease lasting under 2 months. The model anticipated ophthalmopathy a median about six months pre-onset.

The sequence derives from a man aged 40-50 years with Graves disease. The source was peripheral blood mononuclear cells (PBMCs), collected at new diagnosis, from a patient treated with antithyroid drugs.

The CDR3 region is CASSYSAGVLGQPQHF. The CDR3, as DNA: TGTGCCAGCAGTTACTCTGCGGGGGTTCTTGGTCAGCCCCAGCATTTT. This sequence joins TRBV6-5 and TRBJ1-5; weak D call: TRBD1 (5 bases). Germline CDR1 and CDR2: MNHEY and SVGAGI. V was clipped by 0 bases and J by 6 bases, with 15 bases between them. The length of the CDR3 is 16 residues.